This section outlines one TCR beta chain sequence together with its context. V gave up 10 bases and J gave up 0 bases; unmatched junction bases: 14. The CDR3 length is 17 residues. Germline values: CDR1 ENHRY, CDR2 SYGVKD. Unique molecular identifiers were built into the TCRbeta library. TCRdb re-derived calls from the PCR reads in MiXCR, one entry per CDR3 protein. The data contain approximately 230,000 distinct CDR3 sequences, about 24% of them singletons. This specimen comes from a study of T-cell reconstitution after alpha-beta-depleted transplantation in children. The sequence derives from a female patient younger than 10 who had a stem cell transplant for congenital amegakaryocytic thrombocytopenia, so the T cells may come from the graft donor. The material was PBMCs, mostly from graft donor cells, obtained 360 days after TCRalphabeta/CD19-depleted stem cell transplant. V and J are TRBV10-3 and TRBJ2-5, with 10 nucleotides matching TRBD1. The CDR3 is CATRTGGSISDQETQYF. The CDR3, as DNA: TGTGCCACCCGGACAGGGGGTAGTATTTCGGACCAAGAGACCCAGTACTTC.